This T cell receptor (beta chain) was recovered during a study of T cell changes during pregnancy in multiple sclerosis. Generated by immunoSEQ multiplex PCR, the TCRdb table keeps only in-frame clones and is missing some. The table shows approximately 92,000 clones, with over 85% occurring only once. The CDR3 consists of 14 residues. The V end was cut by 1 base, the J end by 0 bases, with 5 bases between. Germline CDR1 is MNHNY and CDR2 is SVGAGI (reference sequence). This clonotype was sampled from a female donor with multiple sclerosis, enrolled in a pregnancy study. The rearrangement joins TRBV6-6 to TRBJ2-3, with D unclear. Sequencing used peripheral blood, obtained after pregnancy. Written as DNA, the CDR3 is TGTGCCAGCAGTTACTTGACTAGCACAGATACGCAGTATTTT. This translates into CASSYLTSTDTQYF.